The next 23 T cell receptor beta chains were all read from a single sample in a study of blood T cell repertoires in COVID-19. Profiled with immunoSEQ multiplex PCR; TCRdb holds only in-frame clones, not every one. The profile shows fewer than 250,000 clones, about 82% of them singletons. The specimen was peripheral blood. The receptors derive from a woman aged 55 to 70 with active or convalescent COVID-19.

CDR3 protein: CASSIASSYNSPLHF. CDR3 DNA: TGTGCCAGTAGTATTGCCAGCTCCTATAATTCACCCCTCCACTTT. This rearrangement joins TRBV19 to TRBJ1-6; D uncertain. The CDR3 length is 15 residues. Trimming stripped 3 bases from V and 0 bases from J, with 6 bases between. Germline values: CDR1 LNHDA, CDR2 SQIVND (reference sequence).

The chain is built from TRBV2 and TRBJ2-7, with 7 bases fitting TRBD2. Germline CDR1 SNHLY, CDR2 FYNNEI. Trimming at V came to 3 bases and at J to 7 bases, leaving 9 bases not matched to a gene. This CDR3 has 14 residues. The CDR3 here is CASSESRAGGEQYF. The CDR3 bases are TGTGCCAGCAGTGAGTCCAGGGCCGGGGGGGAGCAGTACTTC.

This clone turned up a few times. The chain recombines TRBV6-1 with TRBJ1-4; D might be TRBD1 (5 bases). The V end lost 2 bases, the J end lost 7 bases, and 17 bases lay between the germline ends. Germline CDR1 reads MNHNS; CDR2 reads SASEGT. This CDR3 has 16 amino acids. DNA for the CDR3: TGTGCCAGCAGTGAATTTAGGGGCAGAAGTAGTGAAAAACTGTTTTTT. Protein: CASSEFRGRSSEKLFF.

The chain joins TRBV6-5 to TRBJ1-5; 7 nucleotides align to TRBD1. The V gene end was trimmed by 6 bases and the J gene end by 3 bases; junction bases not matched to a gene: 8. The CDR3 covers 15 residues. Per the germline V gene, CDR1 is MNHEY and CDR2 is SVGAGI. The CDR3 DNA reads TGTGCCAGCAGCCACGACAGGGACCACAATCAGCCCCAGCATTTT. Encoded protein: CASSHDRDHNQPQHF.

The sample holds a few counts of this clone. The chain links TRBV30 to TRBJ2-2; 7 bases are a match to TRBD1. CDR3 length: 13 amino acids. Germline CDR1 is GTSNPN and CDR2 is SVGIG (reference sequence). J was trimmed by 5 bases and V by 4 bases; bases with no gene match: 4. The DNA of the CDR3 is TGTGCCTGGATAAGGGGGCGGACCGGGGAGCTGTTTTTT. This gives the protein CAWIRGRTGELFF.

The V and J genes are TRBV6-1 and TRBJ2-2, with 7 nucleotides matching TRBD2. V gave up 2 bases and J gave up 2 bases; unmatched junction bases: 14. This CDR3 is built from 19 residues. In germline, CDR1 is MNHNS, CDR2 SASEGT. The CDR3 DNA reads TGTGCCAGCAGTGAATCCGGGGGGTGGGGGAATCCCAACACCGGGGAGCTGTTTTTT. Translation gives CASSESGGWGNPNTGELFF.

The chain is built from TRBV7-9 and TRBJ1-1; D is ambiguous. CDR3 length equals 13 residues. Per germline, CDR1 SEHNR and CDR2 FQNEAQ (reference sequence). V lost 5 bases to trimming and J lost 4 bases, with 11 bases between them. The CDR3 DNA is TGTGCCAGCAGCGAGTGGGGAGGCACTGAAGCTTTCTTT. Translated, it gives CASSEWGGTEAFF.

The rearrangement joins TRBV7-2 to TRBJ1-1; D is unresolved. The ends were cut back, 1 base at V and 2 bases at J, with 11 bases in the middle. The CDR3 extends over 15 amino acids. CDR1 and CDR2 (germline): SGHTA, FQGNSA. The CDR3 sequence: CASSLEAGGNTEAFF. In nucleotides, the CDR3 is TGTGCCAGCAGCTTAGAGGCCGGCGGAAACACTGAAGCTTTCTTT.

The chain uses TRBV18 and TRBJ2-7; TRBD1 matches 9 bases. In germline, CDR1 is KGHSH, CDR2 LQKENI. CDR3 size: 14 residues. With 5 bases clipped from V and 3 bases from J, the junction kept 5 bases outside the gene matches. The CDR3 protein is CASSADRGHYEQYF. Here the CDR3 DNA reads TGTGCCAGCTCAGCGGACAGGGGCCACTACGAGCAGTACTTC.

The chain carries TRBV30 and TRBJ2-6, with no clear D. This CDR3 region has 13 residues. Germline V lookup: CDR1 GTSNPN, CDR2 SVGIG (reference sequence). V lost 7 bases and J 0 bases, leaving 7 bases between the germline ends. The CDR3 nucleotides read TGTGCCTCAGATTCCTCTGGGGCCAACGTCCTGACTTTC. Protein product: CASDSSGANVLTF.

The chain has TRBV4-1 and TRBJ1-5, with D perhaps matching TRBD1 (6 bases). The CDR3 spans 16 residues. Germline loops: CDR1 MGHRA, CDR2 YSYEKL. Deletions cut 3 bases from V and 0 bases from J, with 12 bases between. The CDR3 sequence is CASSQVQGYSNQPQHF. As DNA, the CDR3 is TGCGCCAGCAGCCAGGTACAGGGTTATAGCAATCAGCCCCAGCATTTT.

In DNA, the CDR3 is TGTGCCAGTAGTATAGATCCGCGTTATGCTGAGCAGTTCTTC. This codes for CASSIDPRYAEQFF. The chain carries TRBV19 and TRBJ2-1, with no clear D. Germline lookup yields CDR1 LNHDA and CDR2 SQIVND (reference sequence). There are 14 residues in the CDR3. V was shortened by 0 bases and J by 9 bases, with 12 bases between the two germline ends.

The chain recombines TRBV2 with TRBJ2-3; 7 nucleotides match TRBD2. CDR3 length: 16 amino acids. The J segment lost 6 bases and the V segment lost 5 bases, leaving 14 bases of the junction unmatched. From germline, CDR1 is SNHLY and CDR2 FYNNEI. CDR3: CASSSRRLAGWDTQYF. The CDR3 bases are TGTGCCAGCAGTTCGCGCAGACTAGCTGGGTGGGATACGCAGTATTTT.

The CDR3: CASSLGLQDLYNEQFF. The CDR3 region has the DNA TGTGCCAGCAGCTTAGGTCTACAGGACCTCTACAATGAGCAGTTCTTC. The rearrangement joins TRBV7-9 to TRBJ2-1, with D perhaps TRBD1 (5 bases). V dropped 1 base and J dropped 3 bases, with 13 bases sitting between them. Germline V CDR1 and CDR2: SEHNR, FQNEAQ (reference sequence). The CDR3 runs to 16 residues.

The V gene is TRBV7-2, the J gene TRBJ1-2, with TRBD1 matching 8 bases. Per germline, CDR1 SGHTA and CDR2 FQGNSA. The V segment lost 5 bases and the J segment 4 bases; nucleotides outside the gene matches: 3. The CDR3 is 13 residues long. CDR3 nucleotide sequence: TGTGCCAGCAGCCCGACAGGGGCCTATGGCTACACCTTC. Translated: CASSPTGAYGYTF.

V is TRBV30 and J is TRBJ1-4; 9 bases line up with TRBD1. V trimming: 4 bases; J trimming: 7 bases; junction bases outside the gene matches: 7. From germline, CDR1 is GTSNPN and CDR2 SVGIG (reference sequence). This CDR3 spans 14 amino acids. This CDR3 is CAWNANRGPEKLFF. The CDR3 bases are TGTGCCTGGAATGCCAACAGGGGGCCTGAAAAACTGTTTTTT.

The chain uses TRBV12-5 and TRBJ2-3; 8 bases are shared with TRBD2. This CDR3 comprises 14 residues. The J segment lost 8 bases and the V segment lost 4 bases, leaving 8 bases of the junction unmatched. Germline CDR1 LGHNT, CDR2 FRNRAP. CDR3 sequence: CASGSAPAGGTQYF. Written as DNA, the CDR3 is TGTGCTAGTGGTTCCGCCCCTGCGGGGGGTACGCAGTATTTT.

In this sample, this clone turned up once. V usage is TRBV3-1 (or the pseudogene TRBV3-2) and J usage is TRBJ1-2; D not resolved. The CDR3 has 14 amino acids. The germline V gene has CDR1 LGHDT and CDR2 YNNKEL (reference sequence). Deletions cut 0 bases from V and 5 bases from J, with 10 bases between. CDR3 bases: TGTGCCAGCAGCCAAGATGTGGGCCTTTATGGCTACACCTTC. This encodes CASSQDVGLYGYTF.

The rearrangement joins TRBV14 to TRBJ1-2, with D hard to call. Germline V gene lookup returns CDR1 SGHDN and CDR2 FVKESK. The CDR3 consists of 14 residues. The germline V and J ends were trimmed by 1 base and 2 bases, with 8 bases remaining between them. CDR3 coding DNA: TGTGCCAGCAGCCAAGGGGCGTCCAACTATGGCTACACCTTC. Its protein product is CASSQGASNYGYTF.

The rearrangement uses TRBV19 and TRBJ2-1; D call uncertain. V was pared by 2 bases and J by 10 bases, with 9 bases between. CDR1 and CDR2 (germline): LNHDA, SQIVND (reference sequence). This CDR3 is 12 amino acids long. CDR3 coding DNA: TGTGCCAGTAGTATATGGCTCGAAGAGCAGTTCTTC. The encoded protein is CASSIWLEEQFF.

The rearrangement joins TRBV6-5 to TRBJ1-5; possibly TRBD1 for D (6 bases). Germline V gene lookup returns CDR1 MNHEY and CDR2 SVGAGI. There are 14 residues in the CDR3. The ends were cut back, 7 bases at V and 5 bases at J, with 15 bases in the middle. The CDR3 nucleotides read TGTGCCAGCACTCACAAACAGGGATATCAGCCCCAGCATTTT. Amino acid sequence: CASTHKQGYQPQHF.

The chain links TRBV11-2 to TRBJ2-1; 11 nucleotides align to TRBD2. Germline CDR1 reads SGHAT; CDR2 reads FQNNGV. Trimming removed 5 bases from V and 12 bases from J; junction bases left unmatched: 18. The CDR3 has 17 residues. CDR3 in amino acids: CASSIRTGVAGGPGQFF. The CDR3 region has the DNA TGTGCCAGCAGCATCCGAACCGGGGTAGCGGGAGGGCCGGGGCAGTTCTTC.

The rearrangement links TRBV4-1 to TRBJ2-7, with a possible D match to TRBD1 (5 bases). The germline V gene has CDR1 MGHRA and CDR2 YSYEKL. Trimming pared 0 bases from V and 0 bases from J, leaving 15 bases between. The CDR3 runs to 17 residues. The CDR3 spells CASSQEASGPSSYEQYF. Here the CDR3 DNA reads TGCGCCAGCAGCCAAGAAGCTTCAGGGCCTAGCTCCTACGAGCAGTACTTC.